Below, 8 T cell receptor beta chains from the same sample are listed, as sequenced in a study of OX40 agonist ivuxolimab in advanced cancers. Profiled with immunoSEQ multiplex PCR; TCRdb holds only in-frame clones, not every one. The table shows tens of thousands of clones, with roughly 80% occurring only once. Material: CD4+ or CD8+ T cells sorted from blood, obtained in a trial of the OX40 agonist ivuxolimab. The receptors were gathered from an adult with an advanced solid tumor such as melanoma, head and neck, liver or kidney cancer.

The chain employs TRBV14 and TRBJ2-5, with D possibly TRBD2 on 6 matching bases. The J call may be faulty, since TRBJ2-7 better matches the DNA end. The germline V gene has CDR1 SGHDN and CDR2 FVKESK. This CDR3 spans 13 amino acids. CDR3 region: CASRASSGYEQYF. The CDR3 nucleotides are TGTGCCAGCAGGGCTAGTAGCGGTTACGAGCAGTACTTC.

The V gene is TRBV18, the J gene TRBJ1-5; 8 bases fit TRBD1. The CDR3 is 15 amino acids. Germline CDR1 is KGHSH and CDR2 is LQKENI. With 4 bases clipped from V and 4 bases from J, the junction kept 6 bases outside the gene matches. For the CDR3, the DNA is TGTGCCAGCTCACTCATTGGACAGGGTAATCAGCCCCAGCATTTT. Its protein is CASSLIGQGNQPQHF.

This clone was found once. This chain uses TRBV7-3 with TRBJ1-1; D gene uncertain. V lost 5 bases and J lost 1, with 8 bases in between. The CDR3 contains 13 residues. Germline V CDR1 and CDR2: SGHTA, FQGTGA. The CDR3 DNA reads TGTGCCAGCAGCCTGAGAGGGAACACTGAAGCTTTCTTT. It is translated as CASSLRGNTEAFF.

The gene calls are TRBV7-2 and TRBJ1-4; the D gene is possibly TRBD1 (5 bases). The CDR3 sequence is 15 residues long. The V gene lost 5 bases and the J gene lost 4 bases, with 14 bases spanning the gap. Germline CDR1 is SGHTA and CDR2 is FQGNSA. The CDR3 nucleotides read TGTGCCAGCAGCCGGGGAGGGGCCAATAATGAAAAACTGTTTTTT. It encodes CASSRGGANNEKLFF.

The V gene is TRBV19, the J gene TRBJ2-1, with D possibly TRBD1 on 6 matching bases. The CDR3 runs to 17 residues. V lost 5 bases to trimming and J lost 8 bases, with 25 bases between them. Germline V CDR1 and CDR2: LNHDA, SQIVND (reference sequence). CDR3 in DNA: TGTGCCAGTAGTCCCCCCTTGGCAGGGGTAATGGGGGATGAGCAGTTCTTC. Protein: CASSPPLAGVMGDEQFF.

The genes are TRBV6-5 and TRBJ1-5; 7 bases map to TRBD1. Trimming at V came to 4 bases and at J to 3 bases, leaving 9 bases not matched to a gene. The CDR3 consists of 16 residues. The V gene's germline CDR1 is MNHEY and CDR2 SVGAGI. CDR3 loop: CASSSFGTDYNQPQHF. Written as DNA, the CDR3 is TGTGCCAGCAGTTCTTTCGGGACAGACTACAATCAGCCCCAGCATTTT.

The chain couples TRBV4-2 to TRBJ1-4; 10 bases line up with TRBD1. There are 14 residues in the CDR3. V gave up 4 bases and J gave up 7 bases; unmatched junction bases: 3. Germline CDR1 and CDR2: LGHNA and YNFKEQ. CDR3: CASSLGQGGEKLFF. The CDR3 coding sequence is TGTGCCAGCAGCCTCGGACAGGGGGGTGAAAAACTGTTTTTT.

CDR3 residues: CASSYLRMGNEQFF. In DNA, the CDR3 is TGTGCCAGCAGTTACCTCAGGATGGGAAATGAGCAGTTCTTC. The chain joins TRBV6-5 to TRBJ2-1; D call uncertain. This CDR3 has 14 amino acids. The germline V and J ends were trimmed by 2 bases and 7 bases, with 12 bases remaining between them. Germline V gene sequence: CDR1 MNHEY, CDR2 SVGAGI.